The clone carrying this T cell receptor beta chain was detected a few times. What it recognizes is unknown. Treatment meaning: 10-day PBMC culture with coronavirus spike peptide pools or control peptides (ViraFEST assay). PBMC cultures, at about 1.8 million cells per well, received 7.5 to 10 IU/ml IL-2 and about 9.2 ug/ml peptide pools. The sample comes from a study of vaccination and CD4 T cells after COVID-19. Overall study: Post-vaccine sampling followed dose two by a median 72 days (range 14 to 241).

Sequencing of the DNA from cultured CD4+ T cells was carried out with the Oncomine TCR Beta short-read assay. CD4+ T cells were cultured, and genomic DNA was extracted from them. TCRdb fed the PCR reads into MiXCR, producing one record per CDR3 protein. The top ten clones hold around 11% of a sample with about 18,000 distinct CDR3 sequences, about 39% of them seen once. Looked up from germline, CDR1 is SGHTA and CDR2 is FQGNSA. CDR3 size: 11 residues. The V gene lost 2 bases and the J gene lost 6 bases, with 3 bases spanning the gap. Study conclusions and caveats: Median counts of SARS-CoV-2-reactive clonotypes increased from roughly 19 to 38; this difference was not significant.

Sequencing was carried out using CD4+ T cells from blood, cultured in vitro. The chain uses TRBV7-2 and TRBJ2-3; D is unresolved. The TCR sequence derives from a human donor who had recovered from COVID-19. The CDR3 loop reads CASSLHDTQYF. The DNA for the CDR3 is TGTGCCAGCAGCTTACATGATACGCAGTATTTT.